The 8 T cell receptor beta chains presented below share a single source sample, sequenced in a study of naive and memory T cell subsets (dated by TCRdb to the late 2010s). The sample's treatment or condition label, decoded: skin biopsy from PPD injection site in Mantoux-positive individual. Total RNA was used without cell sorting and was treated with RQ1 DNase before reverse transcription, with a target input of about 1 to 1000 ng. To prepare the library, UMI-ligation and nested PCR was applied. Data came from an Illumina MiSeq. For the blood and skin samples, reverse transcription of TCR RNA was done with SuperScript IV along with alpha and beta constant region primers. In-frame beta chains were kept once TCRdb had trimmed the public reads at Q25 with fastp and called clones with MiXCR. A single entry per CDR3 protein holds the most common genes and DNA from its merged rows. A total of 18,000 or so distinct CDR3 sequences appear in this sample, approximately 9.6% of them only once. The top ten constitute 6.8% of the sample.

This specimen consisted of skin, obtained from a tuberculin skin test site. The receptors originated from an adult in good health.

This clonotype was counted many times. The chain has TRBV12-3 or TRBV12-4 and TRBJ1-1, with TRBD1 matching 9 bases. The CDR3 runs to 14 residues. The V segment lost 5 bases and the J segment 5 bases; nucleotides outside the gene matches: 6. The CDR3 loop reads CASSDRGDSTEAFF. The CDR3 coding sequence is TGTGCCAGCAGTGACAGGGGGGATTCTACTGAAGCTTTCTTT.

This clonotype was detected many times. V and J are TRBV28 and TRBJ2-7; 7 bases are a match to TRBD2. The V gene's germline CDR1 is MDHEN and CDR2 SYDVKM. CDR3 length: 13 residues. V shed 6 bases and J 0 bases; nucleotides not matched to a gene: 2. The CDR3 reads CASSPGGSYEQYF. CDR3 coding DNA: TGTGCCAGCAGCCCGGGGGGCTCCTACGAGCAGTACTTC.

This clonotype is termed medium-sized. V gene TRBV7-9 combines with J gene TRBJ2-7, with D unresolved. Germline V gives CDR1 SEHNR, CDR2 FQNEAQ (reference sequence). Trimming took off 3 bases at V and 4 bases at J, with 10 bases between the two ends. The CDR3 sequence is 13 residues long. CDR3 in amino acids: CASSFNPLYEQYF. Here the CDR3 DNA reads TGTGCCAGCAGCTTTAACCCTCTTTACGAGCAGTACTTC.

The V and J genes are TRBV7-3 and TRBJ1-2; D unresolved. Germline assignment: CDR1 SGHTA and CDR2 FQGTGA. This CDR3 has 14 amino acids. V was shortened by 2 bases and J by 3 bases, with 10 bases between the two germline ends. The CDR3 sequence: CASSLYPLDYGYTF. The CDR3 bases are TGTGCCAGCAGCTTATATCCCCTCGACTATGGCTACACCTTC.

This clonotype was found many times. The CDR3 protein is CASSFGASGSGLIINEQFF. Here the CDR3 DNA reads TGTGCCAGCAGTTTCGGCGCTAGCGGGAGTGGGTTAATTATCAATGAGCAGTTCTTC. The V gene is TRBV27, the J gene TRBJ2-1; TRBD2 aligns across 10 bases. Losses at the gene ends were 3 bases for V and 6 bases for J; bases not matched to a gene: 17. This CDR3 is 19 amino acids long. Germline CDR1 and CDR2: MNHEY and SMNVEV (reference sequence).

The sample holds many counts of this clonotype. This chain joins TRBV15 and TRBJ2-1; D possibly matches TRBD1 or TRBD2 (6 bases each). The CDR3 consists of 17 residues. V was pared by 5 bases and J by 6 bases, with 23 bases between. Looked up from germline, CDR1 is LNHNV and CDR2 is YYDKDF (reference sequence). In DNA form, the CDR3 reads TGTGCCACCAGCCGAGGGGGGAACGGAAGGACTGTCAATGAGCAGTTCTTC. Its translation is CATSRGGNGRTVNEQFF.

The chain employs TRBV6-6 and TRBJ2-7; 7 positions agree with TRBD1. Germline V gene data show CDR1 as MNHNY and CDR2 as SVGAGI (reference sequence). The J segment lost 0 bases and the V segment lost 6 bases, leaving 8 bases of the junction unmatched. CDR3 size: 15 residues. CDR3 sequence: CASRPTGTVSYEQYF. CDR3 sequence (DNA): TGTGCCAGCAGACCAACCGGGACAGTCTCCTACGAGCAGTACTTC.

The table lists this clonotype with many counts. The chain employs TRBV28 and TRBJ1-5, with 7 bases that match TRBD1. Germline CDR1 and CDR2: MDHEN and SYDVKM. CDR3 size: 12 residues. V shed 6 bases, J shed 7 bases, and the junction held 3 bases outside the gene matches. DNA of the CDR3: TGTGCCAGCAGCACAGGGGTCCAGCCCCAGCATTTT. It codes for CASSTGVQPQHF.